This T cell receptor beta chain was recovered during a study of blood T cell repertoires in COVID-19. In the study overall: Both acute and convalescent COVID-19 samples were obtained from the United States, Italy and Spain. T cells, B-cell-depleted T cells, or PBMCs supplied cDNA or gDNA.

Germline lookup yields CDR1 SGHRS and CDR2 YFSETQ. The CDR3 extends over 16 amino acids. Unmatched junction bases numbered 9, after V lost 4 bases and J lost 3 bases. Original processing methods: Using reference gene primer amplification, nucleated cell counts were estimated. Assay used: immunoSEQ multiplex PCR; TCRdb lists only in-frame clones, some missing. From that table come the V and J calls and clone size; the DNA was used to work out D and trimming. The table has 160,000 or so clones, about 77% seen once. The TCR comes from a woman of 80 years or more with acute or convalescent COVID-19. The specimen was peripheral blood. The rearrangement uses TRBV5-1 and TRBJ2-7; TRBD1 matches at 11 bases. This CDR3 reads CASSKGQGVKNYEQYF. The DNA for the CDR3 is TGCGCCAGCAGCAAGGGACAGGGGGTTAAAAACTACGAGCAGTACTTC.